These 9 T cell receptor beta chains came from one sample sequenced in a study of CD8 T cells in Susac syndrome. Reverse transcription used about 0.45 to 1 ug RNA and random hexamers. Each CDR3 protein gets one entry after TCRdb re-called the immunoSEQ multiplex PCR reads with MiXCR. This sample carries more than 110,000 distinct CDR3 sequences, approximately 95% of them seen once, and the ten largest clones take 0.27%. Sequencing used CD8+ T cells from PBMCs. Source of these receptors: a human donor in good health.

The CDR3 DNA follows: TGCAGTGCTTCCGGGACAGGGTACTACGAGCAGTACTTC. Amino acids: CSASGTGYYEQYF. This chain connects TRBV20-1 to TRBJ2-7; 9 nucleotides line up with TRBD1. Germline CDR1 reads DFQATT; CDR2 reads SNEGSKA (reference sequence). The CDR3 totals 13 residues. Germline trimming cut 5 bases from V and 3 bases from J; bases unmatched to any gene: 5.

V usage is TRBV7-9 and J usage is TRBJ2-3; 15 bases map to TRBD2. Germline CDR1 SEHNR, CDR2 FQNEAQ (reference sequence). This CDR3 is built from 17 residues. Unmatched junction bases numbered 10, after V lost 5 bases and J lost 7 bases. The CDR3 is CASSERTSGRAGNTQYF. In DNA, the CDR3 is TGTGCCAGCAGCGAACGGACTAGCGGGAGGGCCGGAAATACGCAGTATTTT.

The chain has TRBV28 and TRBJ1-1; D gene ambiguous. The V and J ends lost 5 bases and 0 bases respectively, with 13 bases between them. Germline loops: CDR1 MDHEN, CDR2 SYDVKM. The CDR3 has 15 residues. As DNA, the CDR3 is TGTGCCAGCAGTCCCCACCTGGAGGTGAACACTGAAGCTTTCTTT. Translating it yields CASSPHLEVNTEAFF.

V gene TRBV4-1 combines with J gene TRBJ2-6; TRBD2 might be the D (5 bases). The CDR3 totals 17 residues. The V end was cut by 1 base, the J end by 0 bases, with 10 bases between. Per the germline V gene, CDR1 is MGHRA and CDR2 is YSYEKL. The DNA for the CDR3 is TGCGCCAGCAGCCAAGGGGCGGGCGCCTCTGGGGCCAACGTCCTGACTTTC. Residues: CASSQGAGASGANVLTF.

The gene calls are TRBV7-6 and TRBJ2-1, with TRBD2 matching 11 bases. The V segment lost 5 bases and the J segment 5 bases; nucleotides outside the gene matches: 2. The germline V gene encodes CDR1 SGHVS and CDR2 FNYEAQ. This CDR3 comprises 14 residues. In nucleotides, the CDR3 is TGTGCCAGCAGCCAGACTAGCGGGAACAATGAGCAGTTCTTC. The encoded protein is CASSQTSGNNEQFF.

The chain is built from TRBV15 and TRBJ1-2; 7 bases map to TRBD1. V was pared by 4 bases and J by 4 bases, with 3 bases of the junction left unmatched. This CDR3 has 13 amino acids. CDR1 and CDR2 (germline): LNHNV, YYDKDF (reference sequence). CDR3 DNA: TGTGCCACCAGCACCGGGACAGCCTATGGCTACACCTTC. This encodes CATSTGTAYGYTF.

The chain employs TRBV2 and TRBJ2-1; 9 bases are shared with TRBD2. The CDR3 consists of 13 residues. Per the germline V gene, CDR1 is SNHLY and CDR2 is FYNNEI. The CDR3, as DNA: TGTGGCCTCGGGCTAGCGGGATACAATGAGCAGTTCTTC. Translation gives CGLGLAGYNEQFF. The entire variable domain, with the rest obtained from reference TRBV2 and TRBJ2-1, is as follows: EPEVTQTPSHQVTQMGQEVILRCVPISNHLYFYWYRQILGQKVEFLVSFYNNEISEKSEIFDDQFSVERPDGSNFTLKIRSTKLEDSAMYFCGLGLAGYNEQFFGPGTRLTVL.

The chain combines TRBV19 with TRBJ2-7; 12 nucleotides match TRBD2. The CDR3 consists of 20 residues. The ends lost 8 bases at V and 6 bases at J; junction bases unmatched: 26. Germline V CDR1 and CDR2: LNHDA, SQIVND (reference sequence). This CDR3 is CASSGMGSSGRATLAFEQYF. The CDR3 region has the DNA TGTGCCAGTTCCGGAATGGGCTCTAGCGGGAGGGCCACGTTAGCGTTCGAGCAGTACTTC. Full variable domain (rest looked up from reference TRBV19 and TRBJ2-7): DGGITQSPKYLFRKEGQNVTLSCEQNLNHDAMYWYRQDPGQGLRLIYYSQIVNDFQKGDIAEGYSVSREKKESFPLTVTSAQKNPTAFYLCASSGMGSSGRATLAFEQYFGPGTRLTVT.

The chain combines TRBV19 with TRBJ1-1; D call uncertain. The germline V gene encodes CDR1 LNHDA and CDR2 SQIVND (reference sequence). V was clipped by 2 bases and J by 1 base, with 14 bases between them. This CDR3 has 16 residues. CDR3 nucleotide sequence: TGTGCCAGTAGTATAACTTCCCCAATGGAGAACACTGAAGCTTTCTTT. Translated, it gives CASSITSPMENTEAFF.